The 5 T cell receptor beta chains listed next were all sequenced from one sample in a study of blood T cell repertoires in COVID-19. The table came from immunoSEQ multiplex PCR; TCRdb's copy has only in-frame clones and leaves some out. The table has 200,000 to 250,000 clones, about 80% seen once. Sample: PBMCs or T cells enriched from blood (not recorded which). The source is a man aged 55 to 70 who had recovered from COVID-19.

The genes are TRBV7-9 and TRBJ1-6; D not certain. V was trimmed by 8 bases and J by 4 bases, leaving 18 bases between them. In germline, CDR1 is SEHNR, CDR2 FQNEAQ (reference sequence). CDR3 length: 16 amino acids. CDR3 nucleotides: TGTGCCAGCCTAAAAGTGTTAGACGGGTATAATTCACCCCTCCACTTT. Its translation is CASLKVLDGYNSPLHF.

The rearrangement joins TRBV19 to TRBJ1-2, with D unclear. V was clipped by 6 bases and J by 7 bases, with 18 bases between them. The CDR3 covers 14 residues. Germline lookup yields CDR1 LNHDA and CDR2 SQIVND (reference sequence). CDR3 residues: CASRSGLADSGYTF. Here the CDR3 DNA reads TGTGCCAGTAGATCCGGGTTAGCGGACTCTGGCTACACCTTC.

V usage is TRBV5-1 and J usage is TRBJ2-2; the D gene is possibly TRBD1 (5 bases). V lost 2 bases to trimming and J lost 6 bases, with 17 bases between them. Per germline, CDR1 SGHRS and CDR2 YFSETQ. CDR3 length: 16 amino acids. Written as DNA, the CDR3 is TGCGCCAGCAGCTTTCGTACAGGCGCTATGCCCGGGGAGCTGTTTTTT. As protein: CASSFRTGAMPGELFF.

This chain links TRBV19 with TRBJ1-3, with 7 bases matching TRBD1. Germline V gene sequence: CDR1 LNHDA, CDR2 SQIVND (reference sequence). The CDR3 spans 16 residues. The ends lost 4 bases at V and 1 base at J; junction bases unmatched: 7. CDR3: CASSKSRGKSGNTIYF. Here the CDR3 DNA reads TGTGCCAGTAGTAAAAGCAGGGGGAAGTCTGGAAACACCATATATTTT.

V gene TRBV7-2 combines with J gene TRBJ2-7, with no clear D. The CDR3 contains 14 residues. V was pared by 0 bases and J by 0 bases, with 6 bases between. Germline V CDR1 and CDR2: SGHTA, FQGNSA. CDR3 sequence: CASSLAADSYEQYF. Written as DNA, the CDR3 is TGTGCCAGCAGCTTAGCGGCAGACTCCTACGAGCAGTACTTC.